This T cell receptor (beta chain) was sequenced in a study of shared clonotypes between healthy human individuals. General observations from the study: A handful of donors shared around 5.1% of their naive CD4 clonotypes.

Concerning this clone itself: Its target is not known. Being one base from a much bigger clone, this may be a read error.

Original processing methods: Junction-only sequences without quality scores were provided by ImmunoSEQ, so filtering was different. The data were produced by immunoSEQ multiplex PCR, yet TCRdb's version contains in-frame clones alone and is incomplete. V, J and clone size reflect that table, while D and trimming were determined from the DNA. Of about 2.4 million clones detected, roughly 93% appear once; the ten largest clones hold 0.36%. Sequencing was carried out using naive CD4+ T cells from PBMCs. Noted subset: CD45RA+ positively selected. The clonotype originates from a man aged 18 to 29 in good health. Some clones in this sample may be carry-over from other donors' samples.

In DNA form, the CDR3 reads TGTGCCAGCAGCCAGACAGATAGCAATCAGCCCCAGCATTTT. It yields the protein CASSQTDSNQPQHF. The rearrangement uses TRBV6-1 and TRBJ1-5; tentatively, D is TRBD1 (5 bases). This CDR3 region has 14 residues. V lost 6 bases, J lost 0 bases, and 9 bases lay in between. Germline assignment: CDR1 MNHNS and CDR2 SASEGT.